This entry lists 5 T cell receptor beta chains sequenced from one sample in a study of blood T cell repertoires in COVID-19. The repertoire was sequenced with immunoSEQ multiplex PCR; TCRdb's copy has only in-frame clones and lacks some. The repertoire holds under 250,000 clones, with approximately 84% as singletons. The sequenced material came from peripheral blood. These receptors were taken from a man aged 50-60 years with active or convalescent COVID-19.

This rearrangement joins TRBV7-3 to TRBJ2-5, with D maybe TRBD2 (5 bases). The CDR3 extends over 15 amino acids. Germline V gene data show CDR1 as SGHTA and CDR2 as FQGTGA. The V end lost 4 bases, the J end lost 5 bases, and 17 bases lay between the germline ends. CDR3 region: CASSSLGSAGETQYF. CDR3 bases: TGTGCCAGCAGCTCGCTAGGGAGTGCCGGGGAGACCCAGTACTTC. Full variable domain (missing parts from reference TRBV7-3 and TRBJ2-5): GAGVSQTPSNKVTEKGKYVELRCDPISGHTALYWYRQSLGQGPEFLIYFQGTGAADDSGLPNDRFFAVRPEGSVSTLKIQRTERGDSAVYLCASSSLGSAGETQYFGPGTRLLVL.

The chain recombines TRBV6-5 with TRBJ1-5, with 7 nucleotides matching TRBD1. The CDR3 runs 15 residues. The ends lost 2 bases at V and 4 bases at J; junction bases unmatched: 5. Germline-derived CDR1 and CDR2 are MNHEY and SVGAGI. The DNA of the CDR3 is TGTGCCAGCAGTTACACAGGGGATTGGAATCAGCCCCAGCATTTT. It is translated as CASSYTGDWNQPQHF.

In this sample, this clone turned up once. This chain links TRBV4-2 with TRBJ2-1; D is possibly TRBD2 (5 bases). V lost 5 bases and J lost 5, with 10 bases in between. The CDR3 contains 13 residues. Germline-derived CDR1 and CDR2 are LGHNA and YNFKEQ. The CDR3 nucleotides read TGTGCCAGCAGCTCGAGGGCAAACAATGAGCAGTTCTTC. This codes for CASSSRANNEQFF.

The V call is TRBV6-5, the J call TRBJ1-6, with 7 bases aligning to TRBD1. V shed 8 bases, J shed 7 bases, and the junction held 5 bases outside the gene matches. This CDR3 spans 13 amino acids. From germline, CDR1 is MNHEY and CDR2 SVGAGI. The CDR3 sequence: CASQTGTNSPLHF. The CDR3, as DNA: TGTGCCAGCCAGACAGGGACAAATTCACCCCTCCACTTT.

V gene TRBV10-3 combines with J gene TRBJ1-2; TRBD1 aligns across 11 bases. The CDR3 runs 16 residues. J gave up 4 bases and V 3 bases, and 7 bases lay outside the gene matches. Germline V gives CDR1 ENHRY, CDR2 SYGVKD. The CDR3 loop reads CAISDLDRGLGYGYTF. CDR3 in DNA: TGTGCCATCAGTGACCTGGACAGGGGGCTCGGCTATGGCTACACCTTC.